This TCR beta chain was identified in a study of shared clonotypes between healthy human individuals. Assay runs were performed at deep level. The assay was immunoSEQ multiplex PCR, and TCRdb's table has in-frame clones only and misses some. The sample holds approximately 1.5 million clones; less than 99% are singletons and the top ten take about 0.34%. The sequence was collected from a man aged 30 to 45 in good health. Sequenced sample: naive CD4+ T cells sorted from blood. Subset noted: CD45RA+ positively selected.

The CDR3 region has the DNA TGTGCCAGCGTCCAGGAGATAAACACTGAAGCTTTCTTT. Amino acid sequence: CASVQEINTEAFF. The V and J genes are TRBV2 and TRBJ1-1; D is undetermined. V dropped 8 bases and J dropped 2 bases, with 12 bases sitting between them. Germline V lookup: CDR1 SNHLY, CDR2 FYNNEI. CDR3 size: 13 residues.